This T cell receptor beta chain was sequenced for a study of cytomegalovirus exposure and HLA in healthy donors. The study, taken as a whole, reports: Earlier analysis looked at TCR beta V segments, and most were productive about 87% or about 30% of the time.

The ends lost 3 bases at V and 3 bases at J; junction bases unmatched: 7. This CDR3 is built from 16 residues. The germline V gene has CDR1 KGHSH and CDR2 LQKENI. 13 Jbeta primers and 60 Vbeta primers were used for the PCR. Repertoires were generated with immunoSEQ multiplex PCR, while TCRdb's copy carries only in-frame clones and drops some. The sample contains 100,000 to 150,000 clones, roughly 84% of which appear only once. About this clone: Its cognate antigen is unknown.

The chain has TRBV18 and TRBJ1-3; 8 nucleotides line up with TRBD1. The sequencing input was PBMCs. This sequence originates from a woman in her late teens or twenties in good health and CMV-seropositive. CDR3 sequence (DNA): TGTGCCAGCTCACCTCCGACAGGGGAGGGTGGAAACACCATATATTTT. It is translated as CASSPPTGEGGNTIYF.